These T cell receptor beta chains were read from a single sample in a study of response to subunit inactivated influenza vaccine. Each CDR3 protein is one row after TCRdb ran MiXCR on the RT-PCR reads. Among roughly 500,000 distinct CDR3 sequences listed, more than 15% were seen once. The sequencing here drew on CD4+ T cells sorted from PBMCs, taken approximately 25 months after vaccination. These receptors were obtained from a man between 50 and 69 years old who received an inactivated influenza vaccine. CDR3s include the opening cysteine and the closing phenylalanine or tryptophan. D genes are given only for firm matches. A row's size may be missing; if present it is once, few, many or a size class.

size	V	J	D	CDR3	DNA
many	TRBV7-2	TRBJ2-7	.	CASVTGTWSSYEQYF	TGTGCCAGCGTTACCGGGACCTGGAGCTCCTACGAGCAGTACTTC
.	TRBV10-3	TRBJ2-5	.	CAIRQPGWMTQYF	TGTGCCATCAGGCAGCCGGGGTGGATGACCCAGTACTTC
many	TRBV7-9	TRBJ2-3	TRBD2	CASSFDGRADTQYF	TGTGCCAGCAGCTTTGACGGGAGGGCAGATACGCAGTATTTT
many	TRBV18	TRBJ1-6	.	CASSPGYNSPLHF	TGTGCCAGCTCACCAGGGTATAATTCACCCCTCCACTTT
.	TRBV12-3/TRBV12-4	TRBJ1-5	.	CASSFGGSLSNQPQHF	TGTGCCAGCAGTTTTGGAGGGTCCCTTAGCAATCAGCCCCAGCATTTT
many	TRBV20-1	TRBJ1-2	.	CSARPPNGYTF	TGCAGTGCTAGGCCGCCTAATGGCTACACCTTC
.	TRBV6-6	TRBJ2-7	TRBD1	CASEDRGYEQYF	TGTGCCAGCGAGGACAGGGGCTACGAGCAGTACTTC
.	TRBV20-1	TRBJ1-2	.	CSATGTFEGYTF	TGCAGTGCTACCGGGACATTCGAGGGCTACACCTTC
.	TRBV12-3/TRBV12-4	TRBJ2-2	.	CASSPGSLAGELFF	TGTGCCAGCAGCCCGGGCAGTTTGGCCGGGGAGCTGTTTTTT
.	TRBV5-5	TRBJ1-6	.	CASSLADSTSSYNSPLHF	TGTGCCAGCAGCTTGGCCGACTCTACGAGCTCCTATAATTCACCCCTCCACTTT
.	TRBV29-1	TRBJ1-1	TRBD1	CSVEGTGGAGTEAFF	TGCAGCGTTGAGGGGACAGGGGGCGCGGGTACTGAAGCTTTCTTT
few	TRBV20-1	TRBJ1-4	.	CSAPSGEKLFF	TGCAGTGCCCCCAGCGGGGAAAAACTGTTTTTT
many	TRBV7-2	TRBJ2-3	.	CASSTGGPTDTQYF	TGTGCCAGCAGCACTGGCGGACCCACAGATACGCAGTATTTT
many	TRBV7-2	TRBJ1-6	.	CASSRDNSPLHF	TGTGCCAGCAGCCGGGATAATTCACCCCTCCACTTT
many	TRBV7-2	TRBJ2-2	.	CASSSRGTGELFF	TGCGCCAGCAGCTCCAGGGGAACCGGGGAGCTGTTTTTT
.	TRBV7-8	TRBJ2-3	TRBD2	CASSKREGGDTQYF	TGTGCCAGCAGCAAGCGGGAGGGGGGAGATACGCAGTATTTT
few	TRBV25-1	TRBJ2-7	.	CASSEGLEQYF	TGTGCCAGCAGTGAAGGTCTCGAGCAGTACTTC
.	TRBV7-3	TRBJ2-3	.	CASSLSSGLGTDTQYF	TGTGCCAGCAGCTTAAGTTCGGGCCTTGGCACAGATACGCAGTATTTT
few	TRBV12-3/TRBV12-4	TRBJ2-1	.	CASSSRSSSYNEQFF	TGTGCCAGCAGTTCCAGGTCGAGCTCCTACAATGAGCAGTTCTTC
.	TRBV6-5	TRBJ2-5	.	CASSYSTLKETQYF	TGTGCCAGCAGTTACTCGACGCTCAAAGAGACCCAGTACTTC
.	TRBV28	TRBJ1-2	TRBD1	CASSFGTGGHYGYTF	TGTGCCAGCAGTTTTGGGACAGGGGGCCACTATGGCTACACCTTC
few	TRBV7-2	TRBJ2-1	.	CASRSVVQFF	TGTGCCAGCAGATCGGTAGTCCAGTTCTTC
.	TRBV9	TRBJ2-1	TRBD1	CASSVEGTVYNEQFF	TGTGCCAGCAGCGTAGAGGGGACAGTATACAATGAGCAGTTCTTC
.	TRBV7-2	TRBJ1-2	.	CASSLRGRDGYTF	TGTGCCAGCAGCCTAAGGGGCAGGGATGGCTACACCTTC
few	TRBV20-1	TRBJ2-5	.	CSASQGASETQYF	TGCAGTGCTAGTCAGGGAGCGTCGGAGACCCAGTACTTC
few	TRBV9	TRBJ2-2	.	CASSLEDLSAGELFF	TGTGCCAGCAGCTTGGAAGACTTGTCGGCCGGGGAGCTGTTTTTT
.	TRBV27	TRBJ1-5	.	CASSAGTVLSNQPQHF	TGTGCCAGCAGCGCCGGGACCGTCCTTAGCAATCAGCCCCAGCATTTT
few	TRBV5-1	TRBJ1-2	.	CASSLESGSYGYTF	TGCGCCAGCAGCTTGGAGTCGGGGAGCTATGGCTACACCTTC
few	TRBV6-5	TRBJ1-6	.	CASSYSYREGSPLHF	TGTGCCAGCAGTTACTCGTACAGGGAAGGTTCACCCCTCCACTTT
.	TRBV7-2	TRBJ1-5	.	CASSLAGSLFNQPQHF	TGTGCCAGCAGCTTAGCAGGCAGCCTATTCAATCAGCCCCAGCATTTT
.	TRBV15	TRBJ2-7	.	CATSRDLQGTYEQYF	TGTGCCACCAGCAGAGATCTTCAGGGAACCTACGAGCAGTACTTC
.	TRBV18	TRBJ2-2	.	CASSHSRGTGELFF	TGTGCCAGCTCACATTCGCGAGGCACCGGGGAGCTGTTTTTT
many	TRBV6-5	TRBJ2-7	TRBD1	CASSYIQGANEQYF	TGTGCCAGCAGTTACATACAGGGGGCCAACGAGCAGTACTTC
many	TRBV20-1	TRBJ2-5	TRBD2	CSARALAGGRGETQYF	TGCAGTGCTAGAGCCCTAGCGGGAGGGCGAGGGGAGACCCAGTACTTC
many	TRBV10-3	TRBJ1-3	TRBD1	CASTQGSSGNTIYF	TGTGCCAGTACACAGGGGAGCTCTGGAAACACCATATATTTT
many	TRBV7-2	TRBJ2-3	.	CASSLEGGLLNTQYF	TGTGCCAGCAGCTTAGAGGGGGGGCTCCTTAATACGCAGTATTTT
.	TRBV12-3/TRBV12-4	TRBJ2-5	.	CASSSRDGGRETQYF	TGTGCCAGCAGTTCCCGGGACGGTGGCCGGGAGACCCAGTACTTC
.	TRBV7-2	TRBJ1-4	.	CASRVAGGGEKLFF	TGTGCCAGCAGAGTAGCTGGGGGCGGTGAAAAACTGTTTTTT
.	TRBV20-1	TRBJ1-5	.	CSARGGGAWAPQHF	TGCAGTGCTAGAGGCGGGGGCGCTTGGGCGCCCCAGCATTTT
.	TRBV9	TRBJ2-5	TRBD2	CASSVFGGRMETQYF	TGTGCCAGCAGCGTATTCGGCGGGAGAATGGAGACCCAGTACTTC
.	TRBV3-1	TRBJ2-5	.	CASSDRDGRTYQETQYF	TGTGCCAGCAGCGACCGGGACGGGCGGACCTACCAAGAGACCCAGTACTTC
few	TRBV29-1	TRBJ2-7	.	CSVGGSLLYEQYF	TGCAGCGTTGGAGGCAGTCTTCTCTACGAGCAGTACTTC
.	TRBV18	TRBJ2-1	TRBD1	CASSPTGGTSYNEQFF	TGTGCCAGCTCACCGACAGGGGGCACCTCCTACAATGAGCAGTTCTTC
few	TRBV20-1	TRBJ2-7	.	CSAGREYEQYF	TGCAGTGCCGGCAGGGAATACGAGCAGTACTTC
few	TRBV10-3	TRBJ2-1	.	CAIRDSGEYNEQFF	TGTGCCATCAGAGATAGCGGAGAATACAATGAGCAGTTCTTC
.	TRBV15	TRBJ2-5	TRBD2	CATSRDLAGVQETQYF	TGTGCCACCAGCAGAGATCTAGCGGGGGTCCAAGAGACCCAGTACTTC
.	TRBV12-3/TRBV12-4	TRBJ1-1	.	CASSSGRYTEAFF	TGTGCCAGCAGTAGCGGACGGTACACTGAAGCTTTCTTT
.	TRBV5-6	TRBJ2-5	.	CASSLNSVRETQYF	TGTGCCAGCAGCTTGAACTCCGTGAGGGAGACCCAGTACTTC
few	TRBV6-2/TRBV6-3	TRBJ2-1	.	CASSPRHEQFF	TGTGCCAGCAGTCCACGACATGAGCAGTTCTTC
.	TRBV10-3	TRBJ2-3	.	CAISATQNTDTQYF	TGTGCCATCAGCGCCACCCAAAACACAGATACGCAGTATTTT
few	TRBV29-1	TRBJ2-7	.	CSSGGRELAYYEQYF	TGCAGCTCCGGGGGTCGGGAGCTCGCTTACTACGAGCAGTACTTC
.	TRBV12-3/TRBV12-4	TRBJ1-1	TRBD1	CASREGRRGLTEAFF	TGTGCCAGCAGGGAGGGCCGTAGGGGGCTCACTGAAGCTTTCTTT
.	TRBV3-1	TRBJ2-2	.	CASSQTGAGELFF	TGTGCCAGCAGCCAGACCGGGGCCGGGGAGCTGTTTTTT
.	TRBV7-2	TRBJ1-2	.	CASSRDRQAAGGYTF	TGTGCCAGCAGCCGTGATAGACAGGCTGCGGGTGGCTACACCTTC
few	TRBV6-2/TRBV6-3	TRBJ2-6	TRBD2	CASSRLGTSGRVSGANVLTF	TGTGCCAGCAGTCGCCTGGGGACTAGCGGGAGGGTCTCTGGGGCCAACGTCCTGACTTTC
.	TRBV20-1	TRBJ2-2	.	CSAKKGHRGTGELFF	TGCAGTGCTAAAAAGGGACACCGTGGGACCGGGGAGCTGTTTTTT
.	TRBV6-2/TRBV6-3	TRBJ2-7	.	CASSYVSGRYYEQYF	TGTGCCAGCAGTTACGTTTCGGGACGGTACTACGAGCAGTACTTC
.	TRBV7-2	TRBJ2-7	TRBD2	CASSPGLAGDYEQYF	TGTGCCAGCAGCCCCGGGCTAGCGGGGGACTACGAGCAGTACTTC
many	TRBV5-8	TRBJ2-7	.	CASNPDSTYEQYF	TGTGCCAGCAATCCAGACTCCACCTACGAGCAGTACTTC
.	TRBV5-1	TRBJ2-5	TRBD1	CASSSPGTVETQYF	TGCGCCAGCAGCTCGCCCGGGACAGTTGAGACCCAGTACTTC